This T cell receptor (beta chain) is from a study of shared clonotypes between healthy human individuals. The CDR3 covers 13 residues. Germline values: CDR1 PRHDT, CDR2 FYEKMQ (reference sequence). Trimming removed 4 bases from V and 6 bases from J, with 13 bases in between. Data came from immunoSEQ multiplex PCR; TCRdb stores just in-frame clones and leaves some out. The repertoire holds about 1.1 million clones, roughly 77% seen once, with about 0.94% in the top ten. The chain uses TRBV13 and TRBJ2-7; the D is unclear. The sequence came from a man between 18 and 29 years old in good health. Some clones in this sample may be carry-over from other donors' samples. The sequencing sample was made of memory CD4+ T cells from PBMCs. Sample subset: CD45RA-negative fraction. The CDR3 here is CASSSKRTTEQYF. In DNA form, the CDR3 reads TGTGCCAGCAGCTCCAAAAGAACCACCGAGCAGTACTTC.